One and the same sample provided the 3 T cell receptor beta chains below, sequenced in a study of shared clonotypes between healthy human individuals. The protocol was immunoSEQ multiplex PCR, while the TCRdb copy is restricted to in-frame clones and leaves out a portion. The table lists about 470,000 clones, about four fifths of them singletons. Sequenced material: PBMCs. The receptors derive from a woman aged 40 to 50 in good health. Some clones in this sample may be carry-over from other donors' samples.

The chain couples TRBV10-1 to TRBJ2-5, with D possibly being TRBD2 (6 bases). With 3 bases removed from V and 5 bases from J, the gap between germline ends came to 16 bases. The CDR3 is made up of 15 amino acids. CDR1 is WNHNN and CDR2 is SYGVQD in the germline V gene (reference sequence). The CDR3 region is CASSETQGGRETQYF. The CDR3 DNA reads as TGCGCCAGCAGTGAAACCCAGGGAGGCCGGGAGACCCAGTACTTC.

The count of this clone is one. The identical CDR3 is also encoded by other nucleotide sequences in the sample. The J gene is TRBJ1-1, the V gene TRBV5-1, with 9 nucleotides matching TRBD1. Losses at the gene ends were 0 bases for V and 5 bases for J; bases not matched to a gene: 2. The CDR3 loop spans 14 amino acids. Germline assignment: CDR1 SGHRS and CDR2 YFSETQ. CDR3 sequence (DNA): TGCGCCAGCAGCTTGGGACAGGGGGGTACTGAAGCTTTCTTT. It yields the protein CASSLGQGGTEAFF. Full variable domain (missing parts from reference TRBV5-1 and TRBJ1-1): KAGVTQTPRYLIKTRGQQVTLSCSPISGHRSVSWYQQTPGQGLQFLFEYFSETQRNKGNFPGRFSGRQFSNSRSEMNVSTLELGDSALYLCASSLGQGGTEAFFGQGTRLTVV.

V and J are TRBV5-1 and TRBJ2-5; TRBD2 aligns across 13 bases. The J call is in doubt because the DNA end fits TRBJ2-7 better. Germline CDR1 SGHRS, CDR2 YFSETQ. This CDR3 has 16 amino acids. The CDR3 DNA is TGCGCCAGCAGCTTGGAGGGGACTAGCGGGGCCTACGAGCAGTACTTC. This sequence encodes CASSLEGTSGAYEQYF.